This T cell receptor beta chain was profiled in a study of CD8+ T cells in alopecia areata. Noted treatment: oral pan-JAK inhibitor, 5-10 mg twice daily. RNA, once extracted, was reverse transcribed into cDNA for use as the sequencing template. Profiled with immunoSEQ multiplex PCR; TCRdb holds only in-frame clones, not every one. The repertoire includes roughly 200,000 clones, under 40% of them detected once, and around 0.48% sits in the top ten. V trimming: 6 bases; J trimming: 4 bases; junction bases outside the gene matches: 6. The CDR3 is 14 amino acids. CDR1 is LNHDA, CDR2 SQIVND, per germline (reference sequence). The sample holds a few counts of this clone.

The TCR comes from a human donor with alopecia areata. The material sequenced was CD4+ T cells sorted from blood, taken between weeks 30 and 35, from a patient treated with tofacitinib. J is TRBJ2-1 and V is TRBV19; 7 nucleotides align to TRBD2. In nucleotides, the CDR3 is TGTGCCAGTAGCCCCCCGGGGGGTTACAATGAGCAGTTCTTC. Amino acids: CASSPPGGYNEQFF.